The 20 T cell receptor beta chains below all came from one sample that was sequenced in a study of OX40 agonist ivuxolimab in advanced cancers. This table comes from immunoSEQ multiplex PCR, and its TCRdb copy is limited to in-frame clones, with some not included. The table includes fewer than 85,000 clones, roughly 86% detected once. This specimen was CD4+ or CD8+ T cells sorted from blood, taken in a trial of the OX40 agonist ivuxolimab. The receptor set was obtained from an adult with an advanced solid tumor such as melanoma, head and neck, liver or kidney cancer.

This chain uses TRBV28 with TRBJ2-7, with 7 bases matching TRBD1. The CDR3 length is 12 residues. Germline CDR1 MDHEN, CDR2 SYDVKM. V trimming: 6 bases; J trimming: 2 bases; junction bases outside the gene matches: 1. CDR3 sequence: CASRTGPYEQYF. The CDR3 DNA follows: TGTGCCAGCAGGACAGGGCCCTACGAGCAGTACTTC.

V and J are TRBV11-2 and TRBJ1-1; TRBD1 is a possible D gene (6 bases). The V gene lost 5 bases and the J gene lost 1 base, with 14 bases spanning the gap. The CDR3 extends over 15 amino acids. The germline V gene encodes CDR1 SGHAT and CDR2 FQNNGV. The CDR3 nucleotides read TGTGCCAGCAGCACCATCCTGACAGGGAACACTGAAGCTTTCTTT. Protein sequence: CASSTILTGNTEAFF.

DNA of the CDR3: TGTGCCAGCAGCTTATATCCCAATTCACCCCTCCACTTT. The encoded protein is CASSLYPNSPLHF. J is TRBJ1-6 and V is TRBV7-6; D is unclear. Germline V lookup: CDR1 SGHVS, CDR2 FNYEAQ. The CDR3 loop spans 13 amino acids. V was trimmed by 2 bases and J by 7 bases, leaving 6 bases between them. The entire variable domain, with the rest obtained from reference TRBV7-6 and TRBJ1-6, is as follows: GAGVSQSPRYKVTKRGQDVALRCDPISGHVSLYWYRQALGQGPEFLTYFNYEAQQDKSGLPNDRFSAERPEGSISTLTIQRTEQRDSAMYRCASSLYPNSPLHFGNGTRLTVT.

V and J are TRBV19 and TRBJ1-6; weak D call: TRBD1 (6 bases). The CDR3 runs 16 residues. The germline CDR1 and CDR2 sequences are LNHDA and SQIVND (reference sequence). V was pared by 6 bases and J by 0 bases, with 12 bases between. CDR3 DNA sequence: TGTGCCAGTAGCCCCCAGGGACACTCCTATAATTCACCCCTCCACTTT. This encodes CASSPQGHSYNSPLHF.

This sequence joins TRBV5-1 and TRBJ2-3; 12 nucleotides match TRBD1. There are 17 residues in the CDR3. Looked up from germline, CDR1 is SGHRS and CDR2 is YFSETQ. After removal of 3 bases from V and 4 bases from J, the junction contained 9 bases not matched to a gene. In DNA, the CDR3 is TGCGCCAGCAGCTGGGGGGACAGGGGGCTCTTGGCAGATACGCAGTATTTT. Encoded protein: CASSWGDRGLLADTQYF.

The V gene is TRBV27, the J gene TRBJ1-5; TRBD1 might be the D (6 bases). V gave up 6 bases and J gave up 2 bases, with 14 bases separating them. The germline V gene encodes CDR1 MNHEY and CDR2 SMNVEV (reference sequence). The CDR3 runs 15 residues. CDR3 DNA sequence: TGTGCCAGCAGGACGACAGGATGGGGCAATCAGCCCCAGCATTTT. Protein product: CASRTTGWGNQPQHF.

V is TRBV2 and J is TRBJ2-2; D is ambiguous. CDR3 length: 12 amino acids. V was shortened by 7 bases and J by 7 bases, with 10 bases between the two germline ends. CDR1 and CDR2 (germline): SNHLY, FYNNEI. This CDR3 reads CASIRTVGELFF. CDR3 in DNA: TGTGCCAGCATCCGGACGGTCGGGGAGCTGTTTTTT.

The chain is built from TRBV5-1 and TRBJ2-5; the match to TRBD2 covers 10 bases. The CDR3 spans 14 residues. J lost 4 bases, V lost 4 bases, and 4 bases had no gene match. Germline assignment: CDR1 SGHRS and CDR2 YFSETQ. The CDR3 coding sequence is TGCGCCAGCAGCGACTCTAGCGGGGGAGAGACCCAGTACTTC. Translated, it gives CASSDSSGGETQYF.

The table lists this clone with a few counts. The rearrangement joins TRBV10-3 to TRBJ2-3; D is ambiguous. The length of the CDR3 is 12 residues. Germline CDR1 and CDR2: ENHRY and SYGVKD. The V and J ends lost 2 bases and 4 bases respectively, with 4 bases between them. The CDR3: CAISENADTQYF. The CDR3 nucleotides read TGTGCCATCAGTGAGAATGCAGATACGCAGTATTTT.

V and J are TRBV9 and TRBJ2-2; 11 bases match TRBD1. V shed 7 bases and J 4 bases; nucleotides not matched to a gene: 9. The CDR3 is 16 amino acids. CDR1 and CDR2 from the germline V gene are SGDLS and YYNGEE. The CDR3 loop is CASHRSGTGGTGELFF. CDR3 nucleotide sequence: TGTGCCAGCCACCGATCCGGGACAGGGGGCACCGGGGAGCTGTTTTTT.

The J gene is TRBJ1-4, the V gene TRBV19; 10 bases are a match to TRBD1. The V gene's germline CDR1 is LNHDA and CDR2 SQIVND (reference sequence). V gave up 6 bases and J gave up 6 bases; unmatched junction bases: 4. The CDR3 extends over 14 amino acids. The CDR3 loop reads CASRLDRGDEKLFF. CDR3 in DNA: TGTGCCAGTAGATTGGACAGGGGGGATGAAAAACTGTTTTTT.

The rearrangement uses TRBV10-2 and TRBJ1-2; D is unresolved. This CDR3 is 12 amino acids long. Trimming cost V 6 bases and J 0 bases, with 5 bases left between them. Germline V CDR1 and CDR2: WSHSY, SAAADI. CDR3 DNA: TGCGCCAGCAGGGATACTAACTATGGCTACACCTTC. Translation gives CASRDTNYGYTF.

The gene calls are TRBV5-6 and TRBJ2-1; 9 bases align to TRBD1. V lost 5 bases and J lost 2; bases outside the gene matches: 8. This CDR3 has 16 amino acids. The germline gives CDR1 SGHDT, CDR2 YYEEEE. Here the CDR3 reads CASRPWGQGPYNEQFF. In DNA form, the CDR3 reads TGTGCCAGCAGACCCTGGGGACAGGGTCCCTACAATGAGCAGTTCTTC.

The chain joins TRBV6-5 to TRBJ1-5; D may be TRBD1 (6 bases). CDR1 is MNHEY, CDR2 SVGAGI, per germline. V was clipped by 2 bases and J by 7 bases, with 12 bases between them. The CDR3 is 14 amino acids. The CDR3 coding sequence is TGTGCCAGCAGTTACGTTGGGGACAAACAGCCCCAGCATTTT. Translation gives CASSYVGDKQPQHF.

The V and J genes are TRBV2 and TRBJ2-7, with 12 bases identical to TRBD2. CDR3 length equals 16 residues. V lost 6 bases and J lost 1; bases outside the gene matches: 7. The V gene's germline CDR1 is SNHLY and CDR2 FYNNEI. The CDR3 reads CASRGTTSGRSYEQYF. CDR3 nucleotides: TGTGCCAGCAGGGGAACGACTAGCGGGAGATCCTACGAGCAGTACTTC.

The V gene is TRBV28, the J gene TRBJ1-6, with 10 bases lining up with TRBD1. V dropped 7 bases and J dropped 7; count of bases not matched to a gene: 10. This CDR3 region has 16 residues. The germline V gene encodes CDR1 MDHEN and CDR2 SYDVKM. The CDR3 DNA is TGTGCCAGCAATAACCCGGGACAGGGGTTAAATTCACCCCTCCACTTT. Amino acid sequence: CASNNPGQGLNSPLHF.

This clone was recorded a few times. The CDR3: CASSADTNTEAFF. The CDR3 DNA follows: TGTGCCAGCAGCGCCGACACGAACACTGAAGCTTTCTTT. V and J are TRBV2 and TRBJ1-1; no definite D call. This CDR3 has 13 residues. Germline V gene data show CDR1 as SNHLY and CDR2 as FYNNEI. V was cut by 6 bases and J by 1 base, with 9 bases left in between.

This chain links TRBV7-9 with TRBJ2-2; D remains ambiguous. Trimming took 5 bases from V and 6 from J, leaving 7 bases between them. Germline V gives CDR1 SEHNR, CDR2 FQNEAQ (reference sequence). This CDR3 has 12 amino acids. The DNA of the CDR3 is TGTGCCAGCAGCCCCTTTGCCGGGGAGCTGTTTTTT. Translation gives CASSPFAGELFF.

This chain links TRBV5-6 with TRBJ1-1; no clear D. CDR3 length equals 14 residues. V was pared by 0 bases and J by 0 bases, with 6 bases between. Germline values: CDR1 SGHDT, CDR2 YYEEEE. The CDR3 DNA reads as TGTGCCAGCAGCTTGGACGTGATGAACACTGAAGCTTTCTTT. This gives the protein CASSLDVMNTEAFF.

The chain joins TRBV5-1 to TRBJ2-5; the match to TRBD2 covers 12 bases. CDR1 and CDR2 from the germline V gene are SGHRS and YFSETQ. J was trimmed by 4 bases and V by 0 bases; bases with no gene match: 10. The CDR3 is 18 amino acids. The CDR3 nucleotides are TGCGCCAGCAGCTTGGCCCGGCTAGCGGGAGGGCCCACAGAGACCCAGTACTTC. Amino acids: CASSLARLAGGPTETQYF.